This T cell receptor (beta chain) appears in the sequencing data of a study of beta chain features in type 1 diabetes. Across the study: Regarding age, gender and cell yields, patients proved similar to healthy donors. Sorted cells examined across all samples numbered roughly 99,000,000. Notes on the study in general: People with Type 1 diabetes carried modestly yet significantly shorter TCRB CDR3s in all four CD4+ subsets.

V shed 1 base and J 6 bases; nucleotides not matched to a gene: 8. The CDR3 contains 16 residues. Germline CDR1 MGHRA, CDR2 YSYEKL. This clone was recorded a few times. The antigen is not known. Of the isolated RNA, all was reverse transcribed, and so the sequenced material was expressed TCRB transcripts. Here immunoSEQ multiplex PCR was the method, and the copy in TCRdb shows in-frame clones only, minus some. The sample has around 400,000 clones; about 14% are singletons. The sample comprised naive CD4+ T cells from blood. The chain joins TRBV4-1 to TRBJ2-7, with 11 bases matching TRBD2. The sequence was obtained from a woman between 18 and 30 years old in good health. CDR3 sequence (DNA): TGCGCCAGCAGCCAAGGACCACTAGCGGGAGACTCCGAGCAGTACTTC. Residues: CASSQGPLAGDSEQYF.